The clone carrying this T cell receptor beta chain has a handful of counts. Its specificity is not known. The sample comes from a study of early T cells in non-severe SARS-CoV-2 infection. Study details: Sequencing input comprised bulk RNA from unsorted whole blood; chain pairing was not available. Study findings and constraints: Anti-spike CD8 responses were favored by VDJdb matching, which missed private and CD4 specificities.

Researchers tagged individual cDNA molecules with unique molecular identifiers. One entry per CDR3 protein results from TCRdb running MiXCR on the 5' RACE reads. The table lists tens of thousands of distinct CDR3 sequences, approximately 4.6% of them singletons. Germline assignment: CDR1 SGHVS and CDR2 FQNEAQ. V lost 2 bases, J lost 7 bases, and 9 bases lay in between. There are 13 residues in the CDR3. This TCR derives from an adult who was a healthcare worker with PCR-confirmed SARS-CoV-2 infection or an uninfected control (not recorded which). The specimen sequenced was whole blood. V is TRBV7-8 and J is TRBJ1-5; D not certain. Written as DNA, the CDR3 is TGTGCCAGCAGCTTAAGGTCTGTGCAGCCCCAGCATTTT. Translating gives CASSLRSVQPQHF.